This section outlines one TCR beta chain sequence together with its context. Patients at the Seattle site were enrolled during active infection and followed longitudinally. This sample is drawn from a study of blood T cell repertoires in COVID-19. The germline V gene encodes CDR1 MNHEY and CDR2 SVGAGI. There are 15 residues in the CDR3. V gave up 6 bases and J gave up 9 bases; unmatched junction bases: 7. The data were produced by immunoSEQ multiplex PCR, yet TCRdb's version contains in-frame clones alone and is incomplete. Of tens of thousands of clones detected, just under 75% appear once; the ten largest clones hold roughly a tenth.

The receptor was isolated from a man between 70 and 80 years old with COVID-19, enrolled during active disease. Sequencing was performed on peripheral blood. The chain has TRBV6-5 and TRBJ2-1; 14 bases agree with TRBD2. CDR3 nucleotides: TGTGCCAGCAGCTCCGGGACTAGCGGGAGAGTTGAGCAGTTCTTC. Translating gives CASSSGTSGRVEQFF.